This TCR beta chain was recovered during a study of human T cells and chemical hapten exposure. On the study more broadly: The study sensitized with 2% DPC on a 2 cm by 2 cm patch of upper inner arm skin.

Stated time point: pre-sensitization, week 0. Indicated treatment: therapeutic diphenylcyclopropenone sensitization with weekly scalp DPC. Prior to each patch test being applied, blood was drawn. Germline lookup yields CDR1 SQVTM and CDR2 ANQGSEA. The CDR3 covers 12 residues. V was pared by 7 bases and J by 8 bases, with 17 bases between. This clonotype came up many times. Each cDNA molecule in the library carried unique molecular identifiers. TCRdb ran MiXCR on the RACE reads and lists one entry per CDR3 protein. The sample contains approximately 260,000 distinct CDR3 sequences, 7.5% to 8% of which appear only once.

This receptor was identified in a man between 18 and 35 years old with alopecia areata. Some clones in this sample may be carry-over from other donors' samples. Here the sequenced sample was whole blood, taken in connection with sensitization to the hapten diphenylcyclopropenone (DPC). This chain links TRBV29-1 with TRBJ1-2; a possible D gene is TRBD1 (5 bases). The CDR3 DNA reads TGCAGCGGGAGACAGCCGCGGGAAGGCTACACCTTC. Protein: CSGRQPREGYTF.